What follows are 2 T cell receptor beta chains derived from one specimen sequenced in a study of T-cell reconstitution after alpha-beta-depleted transplantation in children. For TCRbeta, the library was prepared with unique molecular identifiers. Each CDR3 protein gets one entry after TCRdb re-called the PCR reads with MiXCR. The data show fewer than 150,000 distinct CDR3 sequences, roughly 10% seen once. This sample comprised PBMCs, mostly from graft donor cells, obtained 180 days after TCRalphabeta/CD19-depleted stem cell transplant. These receptor sequences come from a girl under three years old who had a stem cell transplant for combined immunodeficiency, so the T cells may come from the graft donor.

A remark on this clonotype: An end of the junction differs from the germline gene, which may be a read error. The chain carries TRBV7-2 and TRBJ2-7; either TRBD1 or TRBD2 may supply D (7 bases each). This CDR3 is 12 amino acids long. Germline V gene sequence: CDR1 SGHTA, CDR2 FQGNSA. The CDR3 loop reads CASSAQGGGKDF. For the CDR3, the DNA is TGTGCCAGCAGCGCGCAGGGGGGAGGGAAGGACTTC.

This clonotype showed up just a few times. This sequence joins TRBV18 and TRBJ1-6; D is ambiguous. The CDR3 has 15 amino acids. Germline assignment: CDR1 KGHSH and CDR2 LQKENI. Trimming left V 2 bases short and J 5 bases short, with 10 bases between. DNA of the CDR3: TGTGCCAGCTCACCAAGGCAGAGGGATAATTCACCCCTCCACTTT. Translation: CASSPRQRDNSPLHF.